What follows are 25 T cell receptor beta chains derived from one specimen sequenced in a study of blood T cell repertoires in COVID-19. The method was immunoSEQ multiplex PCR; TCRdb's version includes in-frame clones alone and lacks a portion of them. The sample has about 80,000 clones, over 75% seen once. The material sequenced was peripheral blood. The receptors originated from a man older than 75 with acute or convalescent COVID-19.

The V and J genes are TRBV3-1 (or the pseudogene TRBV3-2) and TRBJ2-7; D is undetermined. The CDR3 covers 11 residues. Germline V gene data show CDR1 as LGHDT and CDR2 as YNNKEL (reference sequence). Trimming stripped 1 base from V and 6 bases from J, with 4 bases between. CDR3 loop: CASSQGSEQYF. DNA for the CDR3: TGTGCCAGCAGCCAAGGTAGCGAGCAGTACTTC.

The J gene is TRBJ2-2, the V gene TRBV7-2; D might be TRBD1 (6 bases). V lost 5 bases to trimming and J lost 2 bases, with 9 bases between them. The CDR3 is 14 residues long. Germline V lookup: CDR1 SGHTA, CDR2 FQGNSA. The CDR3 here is CASSPGQNTGELFF. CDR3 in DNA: TGTGCCAGCAGCCCGGGACAAAACACCGGGGAGCTGTTTTTT.

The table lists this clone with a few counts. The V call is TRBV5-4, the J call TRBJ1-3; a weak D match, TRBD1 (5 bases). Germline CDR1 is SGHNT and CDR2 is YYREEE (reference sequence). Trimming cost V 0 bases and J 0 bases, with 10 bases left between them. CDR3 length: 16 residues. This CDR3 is CASSLAGLSSGNTIYF. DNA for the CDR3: TGTGCCAGCAGCTTGGCAGGGTTGAGCTCTGGAAACACCATATATTTT.

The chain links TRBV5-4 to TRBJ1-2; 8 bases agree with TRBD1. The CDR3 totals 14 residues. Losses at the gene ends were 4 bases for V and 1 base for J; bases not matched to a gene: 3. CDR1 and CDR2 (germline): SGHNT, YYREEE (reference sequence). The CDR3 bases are TGTGCCAGCAGCCCGGGACAGGTTAACTATGGCTACACCTTC. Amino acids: CASSPGQVNYGYTF.

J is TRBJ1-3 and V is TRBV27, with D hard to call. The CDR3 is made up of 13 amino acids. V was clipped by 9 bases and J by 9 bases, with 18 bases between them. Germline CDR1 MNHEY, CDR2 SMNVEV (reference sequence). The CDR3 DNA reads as TGTGCCAGAGATTGGCCGGTCGAGGGCACCATATATTTT. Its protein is CARDWPVEGTIYF.

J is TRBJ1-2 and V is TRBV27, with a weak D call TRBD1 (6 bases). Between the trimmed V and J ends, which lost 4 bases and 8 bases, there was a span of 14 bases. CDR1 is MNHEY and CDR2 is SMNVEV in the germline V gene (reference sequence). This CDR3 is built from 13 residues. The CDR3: CASSSNRVEGYTF. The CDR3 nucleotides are TGTGCCAGCAGTTCAAACAGGGTAGAAGGCTACACCTTC.

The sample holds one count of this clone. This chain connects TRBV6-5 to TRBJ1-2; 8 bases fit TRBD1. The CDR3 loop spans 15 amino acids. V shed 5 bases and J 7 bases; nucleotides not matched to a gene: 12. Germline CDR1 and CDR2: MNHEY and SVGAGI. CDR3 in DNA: TGTGCCAGCAGTCCCCGGGCAGGCGGACAGGGTGGCTACACCTTC. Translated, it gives CASSPRAGGQGGYTF.

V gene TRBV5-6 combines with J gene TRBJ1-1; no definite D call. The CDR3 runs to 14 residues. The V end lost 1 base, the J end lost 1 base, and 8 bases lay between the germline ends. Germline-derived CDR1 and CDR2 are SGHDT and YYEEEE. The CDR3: CASSLITRNTEAFF. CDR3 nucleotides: TGTGCCAGCAGCTTGATAACAAGGAACACTGAAGCTTTCTTT.

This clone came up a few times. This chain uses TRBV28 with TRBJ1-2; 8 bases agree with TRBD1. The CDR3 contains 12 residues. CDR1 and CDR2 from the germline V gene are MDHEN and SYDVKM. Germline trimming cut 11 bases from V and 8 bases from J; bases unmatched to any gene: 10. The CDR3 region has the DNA TGTGCCGTCGGACAGGGAAGTAGCGGCTACACCTTC. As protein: CAVGQGSSGYTF.

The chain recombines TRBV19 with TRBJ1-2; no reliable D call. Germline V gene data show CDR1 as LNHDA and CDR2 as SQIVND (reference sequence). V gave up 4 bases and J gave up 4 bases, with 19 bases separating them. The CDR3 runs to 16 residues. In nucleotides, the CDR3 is TGTGCCAGTAGTAAGGGAGGTGGACGGGAGATCTATGGCTACACCTTC. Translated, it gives CASSKGGGREIYGYTF.

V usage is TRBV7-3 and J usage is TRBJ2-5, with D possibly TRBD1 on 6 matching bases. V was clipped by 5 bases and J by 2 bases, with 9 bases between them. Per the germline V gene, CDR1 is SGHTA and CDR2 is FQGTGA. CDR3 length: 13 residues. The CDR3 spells CASSTDRQETQYF. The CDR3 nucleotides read TGTGCCAGCAGCACGGACAGACAAGAGACCCAGTACTTC.

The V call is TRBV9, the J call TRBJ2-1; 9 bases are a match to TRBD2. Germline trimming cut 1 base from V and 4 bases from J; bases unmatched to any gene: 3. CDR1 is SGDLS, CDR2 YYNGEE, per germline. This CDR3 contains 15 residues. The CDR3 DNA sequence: TGTGCCAGCAGCGTAATTGCGGGGGGGTACAATGAGCAGTTCTTC. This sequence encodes CASSVIAGGYNEQFF.

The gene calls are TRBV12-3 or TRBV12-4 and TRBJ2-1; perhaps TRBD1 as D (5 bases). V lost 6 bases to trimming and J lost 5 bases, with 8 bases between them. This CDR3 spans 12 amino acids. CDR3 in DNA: TGTGCCAGCAGAAAGACAGACAATGAGCAGTTCTTC. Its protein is CASRKTDNEQFF.

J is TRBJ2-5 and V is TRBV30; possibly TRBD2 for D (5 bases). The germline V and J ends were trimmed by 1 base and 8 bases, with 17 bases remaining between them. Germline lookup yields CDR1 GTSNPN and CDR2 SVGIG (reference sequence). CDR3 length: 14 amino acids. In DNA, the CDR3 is TGTGCCTGGAGTGCCAACCTAGCCCGCCAAACCCAGTACTTC. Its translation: CAWSANLARQTQYF.

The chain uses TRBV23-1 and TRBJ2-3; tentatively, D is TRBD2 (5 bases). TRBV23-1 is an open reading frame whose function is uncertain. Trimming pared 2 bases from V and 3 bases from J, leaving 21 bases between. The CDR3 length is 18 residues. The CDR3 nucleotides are TGCGCCAGCAGTCAACCCCAACTAGTCTTGGGCAGTACAGATACGCAGTATTTT. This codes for CASSQPQLVLGSTDTQYF.

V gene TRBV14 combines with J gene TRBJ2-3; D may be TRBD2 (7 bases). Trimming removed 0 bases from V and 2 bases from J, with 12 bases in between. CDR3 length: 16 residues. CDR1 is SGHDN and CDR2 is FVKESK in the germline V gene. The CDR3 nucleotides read TGTGCCAGCAGCCAAGATAACGGGGGGCCCACAGATACGCAGTATTTT. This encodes CASSQDNGGPTDTQYF.

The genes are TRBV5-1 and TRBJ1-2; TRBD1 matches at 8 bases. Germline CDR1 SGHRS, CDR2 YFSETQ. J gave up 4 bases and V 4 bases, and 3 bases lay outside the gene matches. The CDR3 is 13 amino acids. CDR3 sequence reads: CASSTGQGYGYTF. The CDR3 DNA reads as TGCGCCAGCAGCACCGGACAGGGCTATGGCTACACCTTC.

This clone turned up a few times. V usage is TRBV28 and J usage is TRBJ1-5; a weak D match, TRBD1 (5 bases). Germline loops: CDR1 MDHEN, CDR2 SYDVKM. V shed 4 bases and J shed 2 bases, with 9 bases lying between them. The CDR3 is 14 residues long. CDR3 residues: CASSYQGGNQPQHF. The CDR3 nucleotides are TGTGCCAGCAGTTATCAGGGTGGCAATCAGCCCCAGCATTTT.

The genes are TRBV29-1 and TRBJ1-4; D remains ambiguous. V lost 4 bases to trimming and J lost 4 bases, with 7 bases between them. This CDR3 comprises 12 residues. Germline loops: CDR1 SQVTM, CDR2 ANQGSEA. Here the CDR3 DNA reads TGCAGCGTTGGAGAGCGTAATGAAAAACTGTTTTTT. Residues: CSVGERNEKLFF.

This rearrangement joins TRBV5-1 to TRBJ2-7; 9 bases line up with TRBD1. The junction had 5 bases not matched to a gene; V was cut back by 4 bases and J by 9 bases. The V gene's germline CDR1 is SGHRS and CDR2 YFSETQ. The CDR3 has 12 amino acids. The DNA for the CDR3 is TGCGCCAGCAGCACCGGACAGGGGTCGCAGTACTTC. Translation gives CASSTGQGSQYF.

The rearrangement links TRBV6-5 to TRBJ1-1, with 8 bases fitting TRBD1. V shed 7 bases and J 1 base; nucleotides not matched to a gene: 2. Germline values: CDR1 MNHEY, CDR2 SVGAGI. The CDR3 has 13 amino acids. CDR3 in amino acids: CASNDRGNTEAFF. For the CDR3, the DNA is TGTGCCAGCAACGACAGGGGGAACACTGAAGCTTTCTTT.

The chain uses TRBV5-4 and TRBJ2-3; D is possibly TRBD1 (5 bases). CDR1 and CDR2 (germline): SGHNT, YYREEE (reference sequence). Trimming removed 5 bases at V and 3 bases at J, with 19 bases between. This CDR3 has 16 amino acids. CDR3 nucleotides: TGTGCCAGCAGTCTCCTCAGGGCCGGGCGAACAGATACGCAGTATTTT. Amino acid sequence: CASSLLRAGRTDTQYF.

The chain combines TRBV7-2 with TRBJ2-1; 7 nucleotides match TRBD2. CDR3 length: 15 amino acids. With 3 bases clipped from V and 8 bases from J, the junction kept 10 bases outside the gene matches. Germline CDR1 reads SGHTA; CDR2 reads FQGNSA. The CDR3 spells CASSLGGGVSDEQFF. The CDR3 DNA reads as TGTGCCAGCAGCTTGGGCGGGGGAGTCTCGGATGAGCAGTTCTTC.

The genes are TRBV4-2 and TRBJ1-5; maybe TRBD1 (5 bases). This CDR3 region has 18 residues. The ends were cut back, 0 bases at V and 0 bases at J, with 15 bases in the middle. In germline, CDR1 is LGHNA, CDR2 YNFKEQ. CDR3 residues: CASSQDPRTRYSNQPQHF. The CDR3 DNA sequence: TGTGCCAGCAGCCAAGACCCAAGGACACGATATAGCAATCAGCCCCAGCATTTT.

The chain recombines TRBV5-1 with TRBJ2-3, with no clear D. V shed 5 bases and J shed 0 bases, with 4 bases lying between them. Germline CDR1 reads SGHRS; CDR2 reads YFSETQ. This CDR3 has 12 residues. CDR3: CASSRSTDTQYF. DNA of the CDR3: TGCGCCAGCAGTCGTAGCACAGATACGCAGTATTTT.